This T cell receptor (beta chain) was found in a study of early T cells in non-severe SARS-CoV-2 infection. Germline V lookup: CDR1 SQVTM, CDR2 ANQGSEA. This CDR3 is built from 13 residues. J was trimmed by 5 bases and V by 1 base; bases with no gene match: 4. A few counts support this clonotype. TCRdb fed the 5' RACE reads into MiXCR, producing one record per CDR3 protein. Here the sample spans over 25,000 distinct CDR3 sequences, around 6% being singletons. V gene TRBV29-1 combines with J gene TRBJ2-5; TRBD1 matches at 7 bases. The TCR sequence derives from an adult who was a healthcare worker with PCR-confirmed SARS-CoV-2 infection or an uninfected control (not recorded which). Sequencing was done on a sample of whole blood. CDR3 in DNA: TGCAGCGTTGAAGTGGAGACAGGGGAGACCCAGTACTTC. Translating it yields CSVEVETGETQYF.